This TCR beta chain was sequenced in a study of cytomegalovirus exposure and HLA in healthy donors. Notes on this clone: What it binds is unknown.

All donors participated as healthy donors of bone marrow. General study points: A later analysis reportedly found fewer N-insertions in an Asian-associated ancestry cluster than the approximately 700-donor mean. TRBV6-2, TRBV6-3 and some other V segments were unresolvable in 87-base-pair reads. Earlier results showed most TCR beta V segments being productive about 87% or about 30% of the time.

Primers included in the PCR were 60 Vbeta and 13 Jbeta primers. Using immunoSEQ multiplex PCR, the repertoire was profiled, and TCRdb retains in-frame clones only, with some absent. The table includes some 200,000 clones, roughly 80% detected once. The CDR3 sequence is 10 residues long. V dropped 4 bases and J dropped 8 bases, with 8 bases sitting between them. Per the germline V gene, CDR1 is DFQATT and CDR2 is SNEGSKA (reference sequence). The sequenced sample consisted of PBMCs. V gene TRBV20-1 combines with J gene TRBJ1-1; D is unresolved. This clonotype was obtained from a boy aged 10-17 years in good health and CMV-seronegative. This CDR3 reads CSAKSREAFF. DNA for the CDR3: TGCAGTGCTAAGTCCCGGGAAGCTTTCTTT.